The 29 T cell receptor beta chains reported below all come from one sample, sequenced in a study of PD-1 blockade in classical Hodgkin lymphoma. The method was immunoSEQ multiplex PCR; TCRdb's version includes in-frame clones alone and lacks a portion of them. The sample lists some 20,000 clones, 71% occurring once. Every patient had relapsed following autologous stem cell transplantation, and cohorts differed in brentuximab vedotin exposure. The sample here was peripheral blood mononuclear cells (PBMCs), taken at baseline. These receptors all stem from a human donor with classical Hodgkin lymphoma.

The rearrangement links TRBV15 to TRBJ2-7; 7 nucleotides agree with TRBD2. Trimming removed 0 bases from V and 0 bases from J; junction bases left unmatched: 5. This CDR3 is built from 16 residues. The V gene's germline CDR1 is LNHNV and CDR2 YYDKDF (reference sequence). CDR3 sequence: CATSRDLGRSSYEQYF. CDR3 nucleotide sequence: TGTGCCACCAGCAGAGATCTCGGGAGGAGCTCCTACGAGCAGTACTTC.

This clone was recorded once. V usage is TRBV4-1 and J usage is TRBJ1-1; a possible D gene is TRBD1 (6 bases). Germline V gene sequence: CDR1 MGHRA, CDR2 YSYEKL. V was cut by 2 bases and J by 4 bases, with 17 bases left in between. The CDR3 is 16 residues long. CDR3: CASSQPGGQSLTEAFF. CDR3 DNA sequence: TGCGCCAGCAGCCAACCCGGAGGACAGTCTCTCACTGAAGCTTTCTTT.

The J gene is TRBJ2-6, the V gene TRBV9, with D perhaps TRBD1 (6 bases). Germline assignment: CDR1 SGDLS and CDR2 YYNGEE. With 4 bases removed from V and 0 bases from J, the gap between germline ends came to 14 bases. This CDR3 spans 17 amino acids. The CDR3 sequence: CASSPTLGGSGANVLTF. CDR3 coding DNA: TGTGCCAGCAGCCCCACCTTAGGGGGCTCTGGGGCCAACGTCCTGACTTTC.

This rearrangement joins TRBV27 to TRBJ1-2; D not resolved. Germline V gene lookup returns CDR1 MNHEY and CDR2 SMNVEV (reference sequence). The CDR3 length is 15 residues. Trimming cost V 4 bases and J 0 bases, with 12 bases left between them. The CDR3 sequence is CASSYGQSANYGYTF. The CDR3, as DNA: TGTGCCAGCAGTTACGGCCAGTCCGCTAACTATGGCTACACCTTC.

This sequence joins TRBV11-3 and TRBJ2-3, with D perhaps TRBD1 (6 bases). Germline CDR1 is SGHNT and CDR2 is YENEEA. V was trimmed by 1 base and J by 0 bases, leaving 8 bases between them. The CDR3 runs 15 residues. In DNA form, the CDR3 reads TGTGCCAGCAGCTTAGGGACAGCAAGCACAGATACGCAGTATTTT. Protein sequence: CASSLGTASTDTQYF.

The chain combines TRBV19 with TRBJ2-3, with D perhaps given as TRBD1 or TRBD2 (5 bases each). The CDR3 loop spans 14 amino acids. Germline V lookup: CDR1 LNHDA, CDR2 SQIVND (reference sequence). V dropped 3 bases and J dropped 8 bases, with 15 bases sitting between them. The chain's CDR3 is CASSIGGSRGTQYF. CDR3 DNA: TGTGCCAGTAGTATTGGCGGGTCTAGGGGTACGCAGTATTTT.

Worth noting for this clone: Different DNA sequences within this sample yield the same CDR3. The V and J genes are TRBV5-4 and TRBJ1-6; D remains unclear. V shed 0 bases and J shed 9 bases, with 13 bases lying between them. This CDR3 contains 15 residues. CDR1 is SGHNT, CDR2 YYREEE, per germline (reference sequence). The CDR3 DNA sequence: TGTGCCAGCAGCTTGGACTTAACGGTGGCTTCACCCCTCCACTTT. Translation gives CASSLDLTVASPLHF.

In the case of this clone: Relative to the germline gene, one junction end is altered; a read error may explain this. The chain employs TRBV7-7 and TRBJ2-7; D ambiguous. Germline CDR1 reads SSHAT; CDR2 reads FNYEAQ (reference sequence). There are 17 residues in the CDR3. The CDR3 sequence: CASSPQIKGSGPYEQYF. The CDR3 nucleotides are TGTGCTAGCAGCCCACAAATAAAGGGTAGTGGCCCCTACGAGCAGTACTTC.

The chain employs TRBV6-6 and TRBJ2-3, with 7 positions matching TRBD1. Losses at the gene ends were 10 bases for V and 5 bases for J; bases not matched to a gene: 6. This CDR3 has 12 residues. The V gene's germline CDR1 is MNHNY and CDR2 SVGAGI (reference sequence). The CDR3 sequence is CAIRQGQDTQYF. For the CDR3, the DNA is TGTGCCATTCGACAGGGTCAAGATACGCAGTATTTT.

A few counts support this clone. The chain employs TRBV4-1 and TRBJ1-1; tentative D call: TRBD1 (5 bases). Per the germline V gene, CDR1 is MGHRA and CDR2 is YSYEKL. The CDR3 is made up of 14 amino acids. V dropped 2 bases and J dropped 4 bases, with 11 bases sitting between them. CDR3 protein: CASSQLDSSTEAFF. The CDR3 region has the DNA TGCGCCAGCAGCCAACTAGACAGCTCCACTGAAGCTTTCTTT.

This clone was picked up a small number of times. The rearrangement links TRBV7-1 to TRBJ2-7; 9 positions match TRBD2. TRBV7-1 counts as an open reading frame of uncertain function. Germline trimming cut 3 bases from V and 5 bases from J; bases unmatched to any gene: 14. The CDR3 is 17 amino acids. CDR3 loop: CASSSLTTGTSYHEQYF. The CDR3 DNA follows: TGTGCCAGCAGCTCCTTGACAACCGGGACTAGCTACCACGAGCAGTACTTC.

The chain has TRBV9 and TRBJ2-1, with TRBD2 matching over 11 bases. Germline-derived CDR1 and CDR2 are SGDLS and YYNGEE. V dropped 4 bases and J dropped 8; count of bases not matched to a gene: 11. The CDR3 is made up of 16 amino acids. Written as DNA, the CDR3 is TGTGCCAGCAGCCCAATCCTAGCGGGGGGTTTTGATGAGCAGTTCTTC. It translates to CASSPILAGGFDEQFF.

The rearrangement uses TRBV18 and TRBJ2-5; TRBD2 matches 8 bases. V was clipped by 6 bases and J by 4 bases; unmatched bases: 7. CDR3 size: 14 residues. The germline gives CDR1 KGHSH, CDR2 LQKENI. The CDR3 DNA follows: TGTGCCAGCTCCCGGGAGGGGAAGATAGAGACCCAGTACTTC. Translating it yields CASSREGKIETQYF.

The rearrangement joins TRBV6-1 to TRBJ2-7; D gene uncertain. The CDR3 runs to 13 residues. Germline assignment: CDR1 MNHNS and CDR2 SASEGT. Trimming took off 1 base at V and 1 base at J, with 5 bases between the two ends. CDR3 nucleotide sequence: TGTGCCAGCAGTGAAGTCGCTTCCTACGAGCAGTACGTC. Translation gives CASSEVASYEQYV.

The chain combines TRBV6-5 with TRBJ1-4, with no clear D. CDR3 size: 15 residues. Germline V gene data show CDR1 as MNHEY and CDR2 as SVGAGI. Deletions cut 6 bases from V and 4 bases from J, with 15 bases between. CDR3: CASRPPGEYNEKLFF. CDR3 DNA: TGTGCCAGCAGGCCCCCCGGGGAGTATAATGAAAAACTGTTTTTT.

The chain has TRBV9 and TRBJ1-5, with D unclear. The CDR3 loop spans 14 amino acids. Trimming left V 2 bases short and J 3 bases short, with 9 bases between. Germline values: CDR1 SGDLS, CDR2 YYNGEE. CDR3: CASSVDLTNQPQHF. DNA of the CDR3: TGTGCCAGCAGCGTTGACTTAACCAATCAGCCCCAGCATTTT.

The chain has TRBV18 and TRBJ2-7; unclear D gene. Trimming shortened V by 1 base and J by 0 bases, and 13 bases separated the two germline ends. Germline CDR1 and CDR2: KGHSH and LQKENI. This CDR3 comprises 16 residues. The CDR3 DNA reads TGTGCCAGCTCACCACGGTTCGTTATATCCTCCTACGAGCAGTACTTC. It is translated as CASSPRFVISSYEQYF.

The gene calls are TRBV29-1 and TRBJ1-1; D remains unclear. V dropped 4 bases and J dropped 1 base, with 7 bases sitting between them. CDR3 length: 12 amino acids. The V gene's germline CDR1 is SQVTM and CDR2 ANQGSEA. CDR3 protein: CSVGAPNTEAFF. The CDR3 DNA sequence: TGCAGCGTTGGTGCCCCGAACACTGAAGCTTTCTTT.

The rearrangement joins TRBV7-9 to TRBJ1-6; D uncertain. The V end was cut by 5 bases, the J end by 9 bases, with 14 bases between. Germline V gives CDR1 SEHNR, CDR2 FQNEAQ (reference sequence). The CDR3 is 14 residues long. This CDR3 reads CASSRGGPTSPLHF. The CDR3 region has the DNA TGTGCCAGCAGCCGAGGAGGGCCCACTTCACCCCTCCACTTT.

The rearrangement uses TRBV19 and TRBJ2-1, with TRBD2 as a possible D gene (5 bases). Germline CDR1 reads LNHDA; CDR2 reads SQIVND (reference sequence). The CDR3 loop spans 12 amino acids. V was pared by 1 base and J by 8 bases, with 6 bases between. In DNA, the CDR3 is TGTGCCAGTAGTATAGCGAGGGATGAGCAGTTCTTC. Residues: CASSIARDEQFF.

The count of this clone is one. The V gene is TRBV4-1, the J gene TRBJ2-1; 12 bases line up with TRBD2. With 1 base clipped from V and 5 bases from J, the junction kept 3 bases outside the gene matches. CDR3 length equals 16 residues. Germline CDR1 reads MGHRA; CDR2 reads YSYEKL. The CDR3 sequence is CASSQVLAGGDNEQFF. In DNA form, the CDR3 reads TGCGCCAGCAGCCAAGTTCTAGCGGGAGGGGACAATGAGCAGTTCTTC.

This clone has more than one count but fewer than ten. The CDR3 loop reads CASSIGRQQGDHGYTF. Here the CDR3 DNA reads TGTGCCAGTAGTATAGGCCGGCAACAGGGGGACCATGGCTACACCTTC. The V and J genes are TRBV19 and TRBJ1-2; 8 bases agree with TRBD1. The CDR3 runs to 16 residues. Germline CDR1 and CDR2: LNHDA and SQIVND (reference sequence). The ends lost 1 base at V and 6 bases at J; junction bases unmatched: 10.

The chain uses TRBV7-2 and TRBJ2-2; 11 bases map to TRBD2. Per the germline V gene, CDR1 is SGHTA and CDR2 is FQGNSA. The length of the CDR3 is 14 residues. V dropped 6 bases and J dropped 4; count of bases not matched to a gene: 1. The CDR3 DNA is TGTGCCAGCAGAGGGACTAGCGGCACCGGGGAGCTGTTTTTT. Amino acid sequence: CASRGTSGTGELFF.

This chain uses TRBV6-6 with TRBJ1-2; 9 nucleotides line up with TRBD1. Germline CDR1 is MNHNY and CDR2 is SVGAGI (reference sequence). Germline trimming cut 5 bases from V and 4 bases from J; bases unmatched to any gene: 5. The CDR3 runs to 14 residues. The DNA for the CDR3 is TGTGCCAGCAGTCACAGGGGGCGCTCCTATGGCTACACCTTC. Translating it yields CASSHRGRSYGYTF.

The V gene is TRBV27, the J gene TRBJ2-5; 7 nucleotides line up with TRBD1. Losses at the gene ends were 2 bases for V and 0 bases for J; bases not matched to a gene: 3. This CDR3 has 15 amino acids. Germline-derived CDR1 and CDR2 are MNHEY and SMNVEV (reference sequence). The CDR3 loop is CASSLVQGNQETQYF. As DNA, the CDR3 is TGTGCCAGCAGTTTAGTACAGGGGAACCAAGAGACCCAGTACTTC.

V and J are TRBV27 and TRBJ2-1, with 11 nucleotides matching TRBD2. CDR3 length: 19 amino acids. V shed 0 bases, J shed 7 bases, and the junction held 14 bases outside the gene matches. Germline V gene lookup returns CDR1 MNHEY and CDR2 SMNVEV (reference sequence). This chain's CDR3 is CASSLSTSGSRTTRNEQFF. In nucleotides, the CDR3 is TGTGCCAGCAGTTTATCCACTAGCGGGAGCCGGACGACGCGGAATGAGCAGTTCTTC.

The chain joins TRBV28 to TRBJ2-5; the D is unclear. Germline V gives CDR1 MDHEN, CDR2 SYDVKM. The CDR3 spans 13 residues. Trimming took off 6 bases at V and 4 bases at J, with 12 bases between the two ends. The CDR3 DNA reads TGTGCCAGCAGCCCGTTAGTGGGAGAGACCCAGTACTTC. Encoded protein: CASSPLVGETQYF.

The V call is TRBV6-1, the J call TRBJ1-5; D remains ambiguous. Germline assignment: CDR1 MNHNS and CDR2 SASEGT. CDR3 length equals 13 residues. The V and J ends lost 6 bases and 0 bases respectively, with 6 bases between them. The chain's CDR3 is CASREYSNQPQHF. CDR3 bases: TGTGCCAGCAGGGAGTATAGCAATCAGCCCCAGCATTTT.

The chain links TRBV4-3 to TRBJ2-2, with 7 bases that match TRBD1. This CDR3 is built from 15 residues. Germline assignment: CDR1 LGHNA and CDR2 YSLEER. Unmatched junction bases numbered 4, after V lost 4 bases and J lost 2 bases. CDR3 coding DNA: TGCGCCAGCAGCCCACGACAGGGCAACACCGGGGAGCTGTTTTTT. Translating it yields CASSPRQGNTGELFF.